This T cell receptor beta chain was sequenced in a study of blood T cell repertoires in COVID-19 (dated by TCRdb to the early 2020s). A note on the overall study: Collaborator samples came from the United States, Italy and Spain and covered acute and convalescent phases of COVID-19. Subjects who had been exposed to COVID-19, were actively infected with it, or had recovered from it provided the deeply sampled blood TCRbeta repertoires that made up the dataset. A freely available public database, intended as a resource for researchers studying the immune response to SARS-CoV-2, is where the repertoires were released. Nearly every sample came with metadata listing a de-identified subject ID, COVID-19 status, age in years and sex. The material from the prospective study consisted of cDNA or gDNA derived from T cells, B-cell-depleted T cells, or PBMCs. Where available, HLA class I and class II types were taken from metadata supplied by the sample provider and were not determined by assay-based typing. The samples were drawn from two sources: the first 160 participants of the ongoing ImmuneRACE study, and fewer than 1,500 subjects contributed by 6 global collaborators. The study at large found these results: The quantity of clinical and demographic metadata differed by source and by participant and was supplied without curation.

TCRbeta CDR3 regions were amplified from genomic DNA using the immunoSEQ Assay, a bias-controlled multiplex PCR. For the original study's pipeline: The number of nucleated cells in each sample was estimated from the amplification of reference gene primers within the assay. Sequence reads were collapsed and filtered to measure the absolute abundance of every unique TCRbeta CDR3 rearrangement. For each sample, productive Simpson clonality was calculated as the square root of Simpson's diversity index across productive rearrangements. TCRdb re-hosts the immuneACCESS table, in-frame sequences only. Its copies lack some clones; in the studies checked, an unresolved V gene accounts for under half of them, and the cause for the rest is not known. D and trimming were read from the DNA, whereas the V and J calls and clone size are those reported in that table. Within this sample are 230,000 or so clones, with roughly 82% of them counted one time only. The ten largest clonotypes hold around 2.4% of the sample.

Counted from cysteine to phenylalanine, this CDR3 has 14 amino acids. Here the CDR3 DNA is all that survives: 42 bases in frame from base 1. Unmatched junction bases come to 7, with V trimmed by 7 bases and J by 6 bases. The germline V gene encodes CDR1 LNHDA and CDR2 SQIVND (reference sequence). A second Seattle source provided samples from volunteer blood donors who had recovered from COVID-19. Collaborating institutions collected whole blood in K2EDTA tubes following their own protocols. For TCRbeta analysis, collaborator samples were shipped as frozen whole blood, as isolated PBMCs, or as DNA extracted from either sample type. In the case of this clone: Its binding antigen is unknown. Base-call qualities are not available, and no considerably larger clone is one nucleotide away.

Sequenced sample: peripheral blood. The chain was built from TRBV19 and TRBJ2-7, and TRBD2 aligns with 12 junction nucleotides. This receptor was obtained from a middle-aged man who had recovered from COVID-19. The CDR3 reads CASTSGRAPGEQYF. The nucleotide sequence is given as TGTGCCAGTACTAGCGGGAGGGCCCCCGGCGAGCAGTACTTC.